A single sample gave rise to the 16 T cell receptor beta chains below, sequenced in a study of T cells in Graves' hyperthyroidism and ophthalmopathy. There were TCR beta CDR3 regions amplified from RNA transcripts. The HTBI set primed first-round TCR CDR3 RT-PCR. TCRdb analysed the multiplex PCR reads with MiXCR anew, one entry per CDR3 protein. The table has about 660,000 distinct CDR3 sequences, roughly 45% seen once; the top ten hold roughly 6.5%. The sequencing sample was made of peripheral blood or thyroid tissue (not recorded which). These receptors came from an adult man with Graves' disease, either hyperthyroidism or ophthalmopathy (not recorded which).

This clonotype occurred once. The V and J genes are TRBV24-1 and TRBJ2-7; possible D gene TRBD1, 6 bases. CDR3 length: 15 amino acids. Trimming removed 9 bases at V and 6 bases at J, with 23 bases between. In germline, CDR1 is KGHDR, CDR2 SFDVKD. The chain's CDR3 is CATRDVQGSLREQYF. CDR3 bases: TGTGCCACCCGGGACGTACAGGGTTCACTACGCGAGCAGTACTTC.

This clonotype appeared once. The gene calls are TRBV10-3 and TRBJ2-7; a possible D gene is TRBD2 (6 bases). CDR1 is ENHRY and CDR2 is SYGVKD in the germline V gene. This CDR3 contains 19 residues. Trimming cost V 0 bases and J 4 bases, with 25 bases left between them. The CDR3 is CAISESRFGASANVYEQYF. In nucleotides, the CDR3 is TGTGCCATCAGTGAGTCTAGATTCGGGGCTAGCGCTAACGTTTACGAGCAGTACTTC.

The chain links TRBV7-1 to TRBJ1-2; D is ambiguous. TRBV7-1 is annotated as an ORF whose role is uncertain. V was trimmed by 3 bases and J by 4 bases, leaving 18 bases between them. The CDR3 runs to 16 residues. CDR3 residues: CASSSWSVRGRYGYTF. The CDR3, as DNA: TGTGCCAGCAGCTCCTGGAGTGTACGAGGACGCTATGGCTACACCTTC.

This clonotype was recorded many times. V and J are TRBV24-1 and TRBJ2-5; tentatively, D is TRBD1 (7 bases). With 4 bases removed from V and 5 bases from J, the gap between germline ends came to 10 bases. CDR1 is KGHDR and CDR2 is SFDVKD in the germline V gene. The CDR3 runs to 13 residues. CDR3 region: CATSDRGVETQYF. CDR3 DNA: TGTGCCACCAGTGACAGGGGGGTCGAGACCCAGTACTTC.

This clonotype was observed a handful of times. The chain couples TRBV12-3 or TRBV12-4 to TRBJ1-2; the D is unclear. The CDR3 loop spans 13 amino acids. The V end lost 5 bases, the J end lost 1 base, and 8 bases lay between the germline ends. The chain's CDR3 is CASSGRVNYGYTF. In DNA, the CDR3 is TGTGCCAGCAGTGGTAGGGTTAACTATGGCTACACCTTC.

This sequence joins TRBV7-9 and TRBJ2-7; TRBD1 is a possible D gene (6 bases). Germline V CDR1 and CDR2: SEHNR, FQNEAQ (reference sequence). The CDR3 sequence is 15 residues long. The V and J ends lost 5 bases and 7 bases respectively, with 21 bases between them. The CDR3 spells CASSQRWDTPGEQYF. Written as DNA, the CDR3 is TGTGCCAGCAGCCAGCGATGGGACACTCCTGGGGAGCAGTACTTC.

Only a few counts were recorded for this clonotype. V gene TRBV7-2 combines with J gene TRBJ1-6; 9 bases fit TRBD1. Germline-derived CDR1 and CDR2 are SGHTA and FQGNSA. The CDR3 consists of 14 residues. The junction had 3 bases not matched to a gene; V was cut back by 6 bases and J by 6 bases. CDR3 DNA sequence: TGTGCCAGCAGACCGGACAGGGGTAATTCACCCCTCCACTTT. This codes for CASRPDRGNSPLHF.

This sequence joins TRBV29-1 and TRBJ2-5, with 11 bases lining up with TRBD2. The CDR3 spans 18 residues. Germline V gene sequence: CDR1 SQVTM, CDR2 ANQGSEA. V dropped 3 bases and J dropped 1; count of bases not matched to a gene: 13. The CDR3 DNA follows: TGCAGCGTTGACCTCGCACTAGCGGGAGAGGTCCCCCAAGAGACCCAGTACTTC. It is translated as CSVDLALAGEVPQETQYF.

The rearrangement uses TRBV7-2 and TRBJ1-1; maybe TRBD1 (6 bases). V dropped 1 base and J dropped 7 bases, with 16 bases sitting between them. The CDR3 consists of 15 residues. Germline V gene lookup returns CDR1 SGHTA and CDR2 FQGNSA. CDR3 nucleotides: TGTGCCAGCAGCTTAGACGGACAGATTCGAGGTGAAGCTTTCTTT. This codes for CASSLDGQIRGEAFF. The variable domain in full, with the rest retrieved from reference TRBV7-2 and TRBJ1-1, is GAGVSQSPSNKVTEKGKDVELRCDPISGHTALYWYRQSLGQGLEFLIYFQGNSAPDKSGLPSDRFSAERTGGSVSTLTIQRTQQEDSAVYLCASSLDGQIRGEAFFGQGTRLTVV.

This clonotype appeared a few times. The chain employs TRBV7-2 and TRBJ1-1; D perhaps matches TRBD1 (5 bases). V was shortened by 3 bases and J by 2 bases, with 13 bases between the two germline ends. The CDR3 has 15 residues. The V gene's germline CDR1 is SGHTA and CDR2 FQGNSA. CDR3 bases: TGTGCCAGCAGCTTCACAGGAATTGCCAACACTGAAGCTTTCTTT. Translated: CASSFTGIANTEAFF.

The CDR3 DNA sequence: TGTGCCAGTACTCGCCGGGAAATGAACACTGAAGCTTTCTTT. This encodes CASTRREMNTEAFF. This chain uses TRBV19 with TRBJ1-1; D gene uncertain. V was clipped by 7 bases and J by 0 bases, with 12 bases between them. Germline assignment: CDR1 LNHDA and CDR2 SQIVND (reference sequence). The CDR3 has 14 residues.

J is TRBJ1-4 and V is TRBV29-1; 7 bases fit TRBD1. CDR1 is SQVTM and CDR2 is ANQGSEA in the germline V gene. Trimming took 7 bases from V and 5 from J; bases not matched to a gene: 4. The CDR3 has 12 residues. CDR3 sequence (DNA): TGCAGCGCCTCGACAGGGAATGAAAAACTGTTTTTT. This gives the protein CSASTGNEKLFF.

This clonotype was counted at least ten times. The chain uses TRBV7-9 and TRBJ2-5; 10 bases map to TRBD1. This CDR3 has 14 amino acids. Germline assignment: CDR1 SEHNR and CDR2 FQNEAQ (reference sequence). The ends lost 5 bases at V and 5 bases at J; junction bases unmatched: 5. CDR3 protein: CASSPGTGDETQYF. DNA for the CDR3: TGTGCCAGCAGCCCCGGGACAGGGGACGAGACCCAGTACTTC.

The chain recombines TRBV12-3 or TRBV12-4 with TRBJ1-6, with 10 bases matching TRBD1. The CDR3 sequence is 19 residues long. Trimming removed 2 bases from V and 3 bases from J; junction bases left unmatched: 10. CDR3 protein: CASSLKSGTGAGYNSPLHF. DNA for the CDR3: TGTGCCAGCAGTTTAAAGTCCGGGACAGGGGCTGGCTATAATTCACCCCTCCACTTT.

A remark on this clonotype: It is likely a read error, because the conserved phenylalanine at the end of the CDR3 is missing. No DNA is shown, since the ends of the CDR3 on it are uncertain; the CDR3 is the one TCRdb lists. The V call is TRBV15, the J call TRBJ1-6; the D segment call TRBD1 is taken from the table without a DNA check. The CDR3 sequence runs 11 residues, both termini included. The germline CDR1 and CDR2 sequences are LNHNV and YYDKDF (reference sequence). The CDR3 here is CATSRDPVTGP.

This rearrangement joins TRBV15 to TRBJ1-6; perhaps TRBD1 as D (5 bases). Per germline, CDR1 LNHNV and CDR2 YYDKDF (reference sequence). Trimming took off 3 bases at V and 7 bases at J, with 16 bases between the two ends. This CDR3 has 16 amino acids. CDR3 in DNA: TGTGCCACCAGCAGTGCTAGGGCAGACAGAAATTCACCCCTCCACTTT. It specifies CATSSARADRNSPLHF.